Sequencing of this T cell receptor beta chain was carried out in a study of blood T cell repertoires in COVID-19. At the level of the study: The study drew acute and convalescent COVID-19 samples from the United States, Italy and Spain. The cDNA or gDNA used as material had been derived from T cells, B-cell-depleted T cells, or PBMCs.

Authors' processing steps: From reference gene primer amplification, estimates of nucleated cell counts were derived. TCRdb's table, derived via immunoSEQ multiplex PCR, lists solely in-frame clones and lacks some. V and J calls plus clone size are reproduced from that table; the DNA served to infer D and trimming. This table holds 250,000 to 300,000 clones, about 83% found once. The sample comprised peripheral blood. This receptor was obtained from a man older than 75 with acute or convalescent COVID-19.

Written as DNA, the CDR3 is TGTGCCAGCAGCTTAGGTCCCACAGGGATTGGAGAAAAACTGTTTTTT. Protein: CASSLGPTGIGEKLFF. The rearrangement joins TRBV7-2 to TRBJ1-4; TRBD1 might be the D (6 bases). The CDR3 has 16 amino acids. Deletions cut 1 base from V and 8 bases from J, with 17 bases between. Germline loops: CDR1 SGHTA, CDR2 FQGNSA. Looking up the rest from reference TRBV7-2 and TRBJ1-4 gives the full variable domain: GAGVSQSPSNKVTEKGKDVELRCDPISGHTALYWYRQSLGQGLEFLIYFQGNSAPDKSGLPSDRFSAERTGGSVSTLTIQRTQQEDSAVYLCASSLGPTGIGEKLFFGSGTQLSVL.